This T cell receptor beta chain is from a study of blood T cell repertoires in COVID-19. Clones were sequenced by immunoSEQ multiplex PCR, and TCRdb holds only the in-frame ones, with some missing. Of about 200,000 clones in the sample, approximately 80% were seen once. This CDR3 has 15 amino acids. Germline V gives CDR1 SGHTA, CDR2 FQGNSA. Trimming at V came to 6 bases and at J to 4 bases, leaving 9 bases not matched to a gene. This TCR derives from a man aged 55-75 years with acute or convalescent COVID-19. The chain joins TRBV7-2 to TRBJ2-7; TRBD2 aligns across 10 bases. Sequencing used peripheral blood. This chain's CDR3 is CASSSPSGGSYEQYF. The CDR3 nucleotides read TGTGCCAGCAGTTCCCCTAGCGGGGGATCATACGAGCAGTACTTC.